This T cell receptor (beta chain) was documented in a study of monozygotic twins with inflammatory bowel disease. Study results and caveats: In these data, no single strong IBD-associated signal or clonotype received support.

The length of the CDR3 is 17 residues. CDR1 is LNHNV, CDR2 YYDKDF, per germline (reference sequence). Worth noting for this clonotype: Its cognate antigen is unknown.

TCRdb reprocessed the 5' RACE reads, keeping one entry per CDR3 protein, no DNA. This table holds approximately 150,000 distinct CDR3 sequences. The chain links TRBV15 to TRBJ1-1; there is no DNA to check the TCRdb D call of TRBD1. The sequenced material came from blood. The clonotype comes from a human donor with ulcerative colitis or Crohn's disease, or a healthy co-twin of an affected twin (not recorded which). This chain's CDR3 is CATSRGRQDRADTEAFF.